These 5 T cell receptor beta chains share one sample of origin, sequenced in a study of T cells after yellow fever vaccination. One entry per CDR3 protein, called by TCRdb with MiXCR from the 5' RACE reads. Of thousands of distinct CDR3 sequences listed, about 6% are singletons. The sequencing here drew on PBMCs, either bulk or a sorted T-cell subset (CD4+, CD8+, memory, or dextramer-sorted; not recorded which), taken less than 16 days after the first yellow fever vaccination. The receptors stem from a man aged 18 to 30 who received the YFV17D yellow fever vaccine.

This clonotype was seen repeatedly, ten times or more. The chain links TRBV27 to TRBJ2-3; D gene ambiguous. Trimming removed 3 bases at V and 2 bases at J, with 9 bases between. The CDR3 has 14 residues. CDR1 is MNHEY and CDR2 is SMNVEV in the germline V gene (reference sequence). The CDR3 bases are TGTGCCAGCAGTTTTAAGGGCTACACAGATACGCAGTATTTT. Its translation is CASSFKGYTDTQYF.

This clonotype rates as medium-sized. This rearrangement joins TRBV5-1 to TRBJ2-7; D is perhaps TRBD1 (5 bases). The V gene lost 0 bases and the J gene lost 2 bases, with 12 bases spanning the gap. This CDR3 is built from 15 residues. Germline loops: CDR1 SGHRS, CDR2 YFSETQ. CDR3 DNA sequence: TGCGCCAGCAGCTTGGGTCCAGGGATGGCCTACGAGCAGTACTTC. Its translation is CASSLGPGMAYEQYF.

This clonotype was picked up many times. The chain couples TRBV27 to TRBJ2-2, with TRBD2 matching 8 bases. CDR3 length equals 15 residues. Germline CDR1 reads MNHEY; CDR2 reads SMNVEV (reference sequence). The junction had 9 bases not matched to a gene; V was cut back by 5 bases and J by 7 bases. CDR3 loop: CASSPSGGYFGELFF. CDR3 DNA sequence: TGTGCCAGCAGTCCAAGCGGGGGTTACTTCGGGGAGCTGTTTTTT.

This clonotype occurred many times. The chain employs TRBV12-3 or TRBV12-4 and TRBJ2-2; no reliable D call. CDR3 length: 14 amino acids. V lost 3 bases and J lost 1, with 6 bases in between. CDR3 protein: CASSLFENTGELFF. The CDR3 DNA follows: TGTGCCAGCAGTTTGTTCGAGAACACCGGGGAGCTGTTTTTT.

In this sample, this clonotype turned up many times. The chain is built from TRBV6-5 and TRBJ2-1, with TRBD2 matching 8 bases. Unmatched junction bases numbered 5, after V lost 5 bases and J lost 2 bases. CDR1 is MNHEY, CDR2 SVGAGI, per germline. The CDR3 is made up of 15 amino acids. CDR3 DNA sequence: TGTGCCAGCAGTATCACTAGCGGAGCCTACAATGAGCAGTTCTTC. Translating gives CASSITSGAYNEQFF.